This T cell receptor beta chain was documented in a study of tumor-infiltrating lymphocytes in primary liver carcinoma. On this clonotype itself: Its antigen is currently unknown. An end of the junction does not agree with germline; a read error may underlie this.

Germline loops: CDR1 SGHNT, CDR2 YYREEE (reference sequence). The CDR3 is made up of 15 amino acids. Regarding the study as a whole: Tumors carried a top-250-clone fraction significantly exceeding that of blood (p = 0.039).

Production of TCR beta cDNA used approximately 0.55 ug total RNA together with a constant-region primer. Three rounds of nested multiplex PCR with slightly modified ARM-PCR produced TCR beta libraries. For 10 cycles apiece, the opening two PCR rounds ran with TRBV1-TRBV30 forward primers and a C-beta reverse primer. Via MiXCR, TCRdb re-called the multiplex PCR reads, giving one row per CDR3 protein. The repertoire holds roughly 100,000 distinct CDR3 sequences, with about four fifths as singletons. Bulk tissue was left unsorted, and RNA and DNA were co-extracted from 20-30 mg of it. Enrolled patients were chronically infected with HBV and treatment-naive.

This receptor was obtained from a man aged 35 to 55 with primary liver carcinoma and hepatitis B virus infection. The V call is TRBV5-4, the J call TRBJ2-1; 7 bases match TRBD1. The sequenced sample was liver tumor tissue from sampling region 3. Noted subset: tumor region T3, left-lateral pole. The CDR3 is CVSSLGMGTDNEQFF. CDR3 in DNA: TGTGTCAGCAGCCTGGGAATGGGGACAGACAATGAGCAGTTCTTC.